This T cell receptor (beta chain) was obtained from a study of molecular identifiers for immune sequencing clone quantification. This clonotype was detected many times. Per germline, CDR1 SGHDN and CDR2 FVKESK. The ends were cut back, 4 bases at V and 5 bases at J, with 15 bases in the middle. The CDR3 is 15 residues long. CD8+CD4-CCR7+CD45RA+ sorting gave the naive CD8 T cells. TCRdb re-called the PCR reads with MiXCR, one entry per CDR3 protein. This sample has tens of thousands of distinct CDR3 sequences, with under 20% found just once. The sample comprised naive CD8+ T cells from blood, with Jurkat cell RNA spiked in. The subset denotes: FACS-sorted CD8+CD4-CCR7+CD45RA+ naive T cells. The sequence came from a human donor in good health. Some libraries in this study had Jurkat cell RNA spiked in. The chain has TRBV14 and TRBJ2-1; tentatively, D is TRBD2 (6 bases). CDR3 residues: CASSPGLPFHNEQFF. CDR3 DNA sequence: TGTGCCAGCAGCCCGGGACTGCCATTTCACAATGAGCAGTTCTTC.